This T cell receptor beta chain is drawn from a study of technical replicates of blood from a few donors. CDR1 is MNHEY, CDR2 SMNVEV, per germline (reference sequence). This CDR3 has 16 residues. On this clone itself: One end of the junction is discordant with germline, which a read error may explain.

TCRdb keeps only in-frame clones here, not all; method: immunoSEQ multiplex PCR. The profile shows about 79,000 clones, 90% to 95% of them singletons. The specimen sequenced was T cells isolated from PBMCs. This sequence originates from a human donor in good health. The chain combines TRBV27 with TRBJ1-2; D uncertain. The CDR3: CASTLSFGRIEAEVVF. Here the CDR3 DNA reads TGTGCCAGCACCTTGTCATTCGGACGTATTGAAGCGGAGGTGGTCTTC.